Sequencing of this TCR beta chain was carried out in a study of a mutant IDH1 vaccine in newly diagnosed glioma. Study in general: The sex distribution of treated patients was 62.5% male and about 38% female, with a mean age of around 40 years. Beforehand, treatment had been radiotherapy, temozolomide, or both; the majority received both.

Time point defined: baseline, week 1 (first vaccination visit). Stated treatment: pre-vaccination baseline after standard-of-care therapy. Profiled with immunoSEQ multiplex PCR; TCRdb holds only in-frame clones, not every one. The repertoire holds 90,000 to 100,000 clones, with around 90% as singletons. Notes on the study in general: Immune responses induced by the vaccine were seen in just over 90% of patients, spanning multiple MHC alleles. Top peripheral T cell clonotype shifts appeared unrelated to pseudoprogression.

V was pared by 0 bases and J by 8 bases, with 7 bases of the junction left unmatched. From germline, CDR1 is MNHNY and CDR2 SVGAGI (reference sequence). The CDR3 extends over 16 amino acids. As for this clone: Its specificity is not known.

The source material was PBMCs, sampled from a glioma patient treated with radiotherapy, temozolomide or both. The genes are TRBV6-6 and TRBJ2-1; 10 bases fit TRBD2. This clonotype was obtained from a woman between 50 and 59 years old with glioma. CDR3: CASSYSRAGGSDEQFF. In DNA, the CDR3 is TGTGCCAGCAGTTACTCGCGAGCGGGAGGGAGCGATGAGCAGTTCTTC.